The 21 T cell receptor beta chains listed next were all sequenced from one sample in a study of cytomegalovirus exposure and HLA in healthy donors. PCR involved 60 Vbeta and 13 Jbeta primers. Profiling relied on immunoSEQ multiplex PCR, and the TCRdb table lists in-frame clones only, not all of them. The table lists fewer than 110,000 clones, around 77% of them singletons, with about 4% in the top ten. Sequencing was performed on PBMCs. These receptors all come from a man aged 50 or older in good health and CMV-seropositive.

The genes are TRBV25-1 and TRBJ2-7, with D unclear. Between the trimmed V and J ends, which lost 5 bases and 1 base, there was a span of 12 bases. The CDR3 runs 14 residues. CDR1 and CDR2 (germline): MGHDK, SYGVNS. CDR3 sequence reads: CASSQTLDSYEQYF. The CDR3 coding sequence is TGTGCCAGCAGTCAAACGCTAGATTCCTACGAGCAGTACTTC.

This clone was counted only a few times. The rearrangement uses TRBV19 and TRBJ2-3; 12 nucleotides align to TRBD2. CDR1 LNHDA and CDR2 SQIVND come from the germline V gene (reference sequence). V dropped 8 bases and J dropped 5; count of bases not matched to a gene: 8. CDR3 size: 15 residues. The CDR3 reads CASLLTSGSKDTQYF. CDR3 nucleotide sequence: TGTGCCAGTCTTTTGACTAGCGGGAGTAAAGATACGCAGTATTTT.

The chain carries TRBV6-1 and TRBJ2-1; 9 bases are shared with TRBD1. The CDR3 runs 15 residues. Germline CDR1 MNHNS, CDR2 SASEGT. V lost 7 bases to trimming and J lost 6 bases; unmatched junction nucleotides: 10. CDR3 loop: CASTYTGGSGNEQFF. The CDR3 nucleotides read TGTGCCAGCACTTATACAGGGGGCTCGGGCAATGAGCAGTTCTTC.

The J gene is TRBJ2-1, the V gene TRBV29-1; no reliable D call. CDR3 length: 11 amino acids. Trimming removed 7 bases from V and 7 bases from J, with 11 bases in between. Per germline, CDR1 SQVTM and CDR2 ANQGSEA. The CDR3 reads CSAGSWNEQFF. CDR3 nucleotide sequence: TGCAGCGCCGGGTCCTGGAATGAGCAGTTCTTC.

The chain couples TRBV28 to TRBJ2-7, with D unclear. Germline lookup yields CDR1 MDHEN and CDR2 SYDVKM. V gave up 4 bases and J gave up 3 bases, with 10 bases separating them. CDR3 length: 13 residues. This CDR3 is CASSSPPFYEQYF. The CDR3 DNA follows: TGTGCCAGCAGTTCTCCCCCCTTCTACGAGCAGTACTTC.

The V gene is TRBV7-7, the J gene TRBJ2-5; TRBD1 matches at 7 bases. This CDR3 has 15 residues. Per germline, CDR1 SSHAT and CDR2 FNYEAQ (reference sequence). Unmatched junction bases numbered 6, after V lost 1 base and J lost 4 bases. The CDR3 region is CASSLGQGSGETQYF. The CDR3 nucleotides read TGTGCCAGCAGCTTAGGACAGGGATCGGGAGAGACCCAGTACTTC.

The gene calls are TRBV2 and TRBJ2-1; 13 bases are shared with TRBD2. The V gene's germline CDR1 is SNHLY and CDR2 FYNNEI. The CDR3 is 15 residues long. V shed 2 bases and J 7 bases; nucleotides not matched to a gene: 2. The CDR3: CASSEKGLAGNEQFF. As DNA, the CDR3 is TGTGCCAGCAGTGAAAAGGGACTAGCGGGGAATGAGCAGTTCTTC.

The J gene is TRBJ2-1, the V gene TRBV18; TRBD1 agrees at 9 bases. V trimming: 0 bases; J trimming: 4 bases; junction bases outside the gene matches: 4. The CDR3 totals 16 residues. CDR1 and CDR2 from the germline V gene are KGHSH and LQKENI. The CDR3 coding sequence is TGTGCCAGCTCACCACCCATCGGGACAGGGTACAATGAGCAGTTCTTC. Its protein is CASSPPIGTGYNEQFF.

This chain joins TRBV16 and TRBJ1-1; no clear D gene. V gave up 4 bases and J gave up 4 bases, with 16 bases separating them. Germline values: CDR1 KGHSY, CDR2 FQNENV. This CDR3 has 15 residues. The CDR3 nucleotides read TGTGCCAGCAGCCCGACAACGGTTCTCGGCACTGAAGCTTTCTTT. This translates into CASSPTTVLGTEAFF.

V and J are TRBV7-2 and TRBJ2-1; D possibly corresponds to TRBD2 (6 bases). Germline CDR1 reads SGHTA; CDR2 reads FQGNSA. The CDR3 runs to 15 residues. Trimming removed 1 base at V and 15 bases at J, with 22 bases between. The CDR3 sequence is CASSLVRDRDLRGFF. The CDR3 DNA sequence: TGTGCCAGCAGCTTAGTCCGGGACCGGGACTTGAGGGGGTTCTTC.

This clone was seen only once. The chain links TRBV30 to TRBJ1-5, with TRBD1 identical over 11 bases. This CDR3 has 18 residues. The germline V gene encodes CDR1 GTSNPN and CDR2 SVGIG (reference sequence). The J segment lost 0 bases and the V segment lost 0 bases, leaving 7 bases of the junction unmatched. In DNA, the CDR3 is TGTGCCTGGAGTGTAGGGACAGGGGGACCTTATAGCAATCAGCCCCAGCATTTT. This codes for CAWSVGTGGPYSNQPQHF.

The gene calls are TRBV6-5 and TRBJ2-7, with 7 nucleotides matching TRBD2. CDR1 and CDR2 from the germline V gene are MNHEY and SVGAGI. The CDR3 runs to 15 residues. The J segment lost 1 base and the V segment lost 2 bases, leaving 5 bases of the junction unmatched. Written as DNA, the CDR3 is TGTGCCAGCAGTTACGACGGGAGGCCTTCCTACGAGCAGTACTTC. Its protein is CASSYDGRPSYEQYF.

The J gene is TRBJ2-1, the V gene TRBV6-5; TRBD1 might be the D (5 bases). Germline loops: CDR1 MNHEY, CDR2 SVGAGI. The CDR3 consists of 11 residues. The V and J ends lost 6 bases and 7 bases respectively, with 7 bases between them. The CDR3 DNA reads as TGTGCCAGCAGGACAGCAAATGAGCAGTTCTTC. Amino acid sequence: CASRTANEQFF.

The chain carries TRBV6-1 and TRBJ2-7, with D hard to call. CDR3 length equals 14 residues. Trimming removed 1 base at V and 0 bases at J, with 7 bases between. Germline-derived CDR1 and CDR2 are MNHNS and SASEGT. The CDR3 nucleotides read TGTGCCAGCAGTGAAGGGCCCCTCTCCTACGAGCAGTACTTC. Protein: CASSEGPLSYEQYF.

The chain recombines TRBV18 with TRBJ1-2; D gene unclear. The CDR3 has 16 amino acids. CDR1 is KGHSH and CDR2 is LQKENI in the germline V gene. Trimming took off 2 bases at V and 4 bases at J, with 17 bases between the two ends. The CDR3 region has the DNA TGTGCCAGCTCACCATCCCAAGGTGGTCAGGTCTATGGCTACACCTTC. Protein sequence: CASSPSQGGQVYGYTF.

The J gene is TRBJ2-7, the V gene TRBV19, with D perhaps TRBD2 (6 bases). The V gene lost 1 base and the J gene lost 4 bases, with 14 bases spanning the gap. CDR3 size: 15 residues. In germline, CDR1 is LNHDA, CDR2 SQIVND (reference sequence). CDR3 sequence: CASSIAVSGRYEQYF. DNA for the CDR3: TGTGCCAGTAGTATAGCGGTTAGCGGAAGATACGAGCAGTACTTC.

The rearrangement joins TRBV30 to TRBJ2-3, with a tentative D call TRBD1 (6 bases). The CDR3 sequence is 15 residues long. Germline CDR1 GTSNPN, CDR2 SVGIG (reference sequence). V was shortened by 8 bases and J by 4 bases, with 22 bases between the two germline ends. The CDR3 bases are TGTGCCGCTTCCTGGGGGCTTGCAACTGCAGATACGCAGTATTTT. Translation gives CAASWGLATADTQYF.

The chain recombines TRBV7-9 with TRBJ1-1; maybe TRBD1 (6 bases). The germline gives CDR1 SEHNR, CDR2 FQNEAQ (reference sequence). CDR3 length: 16 amino acids. V was shortened by 5 bases and J by 3 bases, with 19 bases between the two germline ends. The CDR3 coding sequence is TGTGCCAGCAGCCCCGCCCAGGGGATGATGGACACTGAAGCTTTCTTT. Protein: CASSPAQGMMDTEAFF.

The rearrangement uses TRBV18 and TRBJ2-2; tentatively, D is TRBD2 (6 bases). The germline V gene has CDR1 KGHSH and CDR2 LQKENI. The CDR3 extends over 16 amino acids. Trimming removed 1 base from V and 1 base from J, with 10 bases in between. CDR3 in amino acids: CASSPLLRGNTGELFF. The DNA for the CDR3 is TGTGCCAGCTCACCACTACTGCGGGGGAACACCGGGGAGCTGTTTTTT.

As to this clone: One end of the junction fails to match germline, which may point to a read error. V usage is TRBV7-9 and J usage is TRBJ2-1; TRBD2 agrees at 8 bases. CDR3 length equals 16 residues. Germline lookup yields CDR1 SEHNR and CDR2 FQNEAQ (reference sequence). CDR3 DNA sequence: TGTTCCAGCATCCTTACACGCCTAGCGGGTCCCAATGAGCAGTTCTTC. This translates into CSSILTRLAGPNEQFF. Based on the CDR3 plus reference TRBV7-9 and TRBJ2-1, the full variable domain is DTGVSQNPRHKITKRGQNVTFRCDPISEHNRLYWYRQTLGQGPEFLTYFQNEAQLEKSRLLSDRFSAERPKGSFSTLEIQRTEQGDSAMYLCSSILTRLAGPNEQFFGPGTRLTVL.

The J gene is TRBJ1-6, the V gene TRBV25-1; no reliable D call. The CDR3 is made up of 17 amino acids. The V and J ends lost 2 bases and 0 bases respectively, with 11 bases between them. Germline V gene data show CDR1 as MGHDK and CDR2 as SYGVNS. CDR3 bases: TGTGCCAGCAGTGAAACGGGAGGGAGCTCCTATAATTCACCCCTCCACTTT. This translates into CASSETGGSSYNSPLHF.